This is a list of T cell receptor beta chains from one sample in a study of patients and donors after allogeneic stem cell transplantation. TCRdb reanalysed the RT-PCR reads using MiXCR and keeps one entry per CDR3 protein. This sample has a few thousand distinct CDR3 sequences; roughly 19% occur once, and the top ten carry around 12%. The sequenced material came from blood, either unsorted or a sorted T cell fraction (not recorded which). These receptors were taken from a human donor who was either an allogeneic HSCT recipient or a stem cell or donor lymphocyte infusion donor (not recorded which). It is not recorded whose cells these are; they may come from a transplant donor. CDR3s include the opening cysteine and the closing phenylalanine or tryptophan. Fields, in order: V gene, clone size, J gene, D gene, CDR3 protein, CDR3 DNA. D genes are given only for firm matches. Clone size is stated in some rows and not others, as once, few, many or a class when expanded.

v_gene: TRBV5-5; abundance: NA; j_gene: TRBJ2-5; d_gene: NA; CDR3aa: CPSRFGTFLGETQYF; CDR3nt: TGTCCCAGCAGATTCGGTACTTTTTTAGGGGAGACCCAGTACTTC
v_gene: TRBV7-2; abundance: few; j_gene: TRBJ2-1; d_gene: NA; CDR3aa: CASSFYNEQFF; CDR3nt: TGTGCCAGCAGCTTCTACAATGAGCAGTTCTTC
v_gene: TRBV11-2; abundance: NA; j_gene: TRBJ2-3; d_gene: NA; CDR3aa: CASTSRSDTQYF; CDR3nt: TGTGCCAGCACCTCGCGGTCAGATACGCAGTATTTT
v_gene: TRBV14; abundance: NA; j_gene: TRBJ2-7; d_gene: NA; CDR3aa: CASSHPGPSEQYF; CDR3nt: TGTGCCAGCAGCCACCCCGGACCCAGCGAGCAGTACTTC
v_gene: TRBV7-9; abundance: once; j_gene: TRBJ2-2; d_gene: NA; CDR3aa: CASSFRGTNTGELFF; CDR3nt: TGTGCCAGCAGCTTCAGGGGAACGAACACCGGGGAGCTGTTTTTT
v_gene: TRBV29-1; abundance: few; j_gene: TRBJ2-2; d_gene: NA; CDR3aa: CSVAGPSNTGELFF; CDR3nt: TGCAGCGTTGCCGGGCCTTCGAACACCGGGGAGCTGTTTTTT
v_gene: TRBV11-2; abundance: large; j_gene: TRBJ2-5; d_gene: TRBD2; CDR3aa: CASSEELAGGFMETQYF; CDR3nt: TGTGCCAGCAGCGAAGAGCTAGCGGGGGGATTCATGGAGACCCAGTACTTC
v_gene: TRBV5-5; abundance: NA; j_gene: TRBJ2-7; d_gene: TRBD1; CDR3aa: CASSPGQGIYEQYF; CDR3nt: TGTGCCAGCAGCCCTGGACAGGGGATCTACGAGCAGTACTTC
v_gene: TRBV7-2; abundance: few; j_gene: TRBJ2-1; d_gene: NA; CDR3aa: CASSLIPLGREQFF; CDR3nt: TGTGCCAGCAGCTTAATACCCCTTGGGAGGGAGCAGTTCTTC
v_gene: TRBV20-1; abundance: NA; j_gene: TRBJ2-5; d_gene: NA; CDR3aa: CSARGTETQYF; CDR3nt: TGCAGTGCTAGAGGCACGGAGACCCAGTACTTC
v_gene: TRBV5-6; abundance: few; j_gene: TRBJ2-1; d_gene: NA; CDR3aa: CASSFRAGALDF; CDR3nt: TGTGCCAGCAGCTTTAGGGCGGGGGCGTTAGATTTC
v_gene: TRBV20-1; abundance: few; j_gene: TRBJ2-7; d_gene: TRBD1; CDR3aa: CSASRDRGSEQYF; CDR3nt: TGCAGTGCTAGCCGGGACAGGGGGTCCGAGCAGTACTTC
v_gene: TRBV12-2; abundance: few; j_gene: TRBJ2-5; d_gene: NA; CDR3aa: CASRPAEPLEGQYF; CDR3nt: TGTGCAAGTCGCCCCGCGGAACCGCTTGAGGGCCAGTACTTC
v_gene: TRBV21-1; abundance: NA; j_gene: TRBJ2-3; d_gene: NA; CDR3aa: CASSKALVPTDTQYF; CDR3nt: TGTGCCAGCAGCAAAGCCCTGGTTCCTACAGATACGCAGTATTTT
v_gene: TRBV2; abundance: NA; j_gene: TRBJ2-1; d_gene: NA; CDR3aa: CASRREAYNEQFF; CDR3nt: TGTGCCAGCCGCCGTGAGGCCTACAATGAGCAGTTCTTC
v_gene: TRBV7-2; abundance: few; j_gene: TRBJ2-3; d_gene: NA; CDR3aa: CASSERGMADTQYF; CDR3nt: TGTGCCAGCAGCGAGAGAGGGATGGCAGATACGCAGTATTTT
v_gene: TRBV11-2; abundance: NA; j_gene: TRBJ2-1; d_gene: TRBD2; CDR3aa: CASSLATSGWYNEQFF; CDR3nt: TGTGCCAGCAGCTTAGCGACTAGCGGGTGGTACAATGAGCAGTTCTTC
v_gene: TRBV2; abundance: NA; j_gene: TRBJ1-2; d_gene: NA; CDR3aa: CASSAGGNGYTF; CDR3nt: TGTGCCAGCAGTGCGGGCGGCAATGGCTACACCTTC
v_gene: TRBV6-1; abundance: medium-sized; j_gene: TRBJ2-1; d_gene: NA; CDR3aa: CASIETPGQGQFF; CDR3nt: TGTGCCAGCATTGAGACTCCGGGACAAGGGCAGTTCTTC
v_gene: TRBV28; abundance: NA; j_gene: TRBJ2-7; d_gene: NA; CDR3aa: CAIRAGDFEQYF; CDR3nt: TGTGCCATCAGGGCTGGGGATTTTGAGCAGTACTTC
v_gene: TRBV6-1; abundance: medium-sized; j_gene: TRBJ2-7; d_gene: TRBD1; CDR3aa: CASSPTHSGTGAYEQYF; CDR3nt: TGTGCCAGCAGCCCTACACACTCCGGGACAGGCGCCTACGAGCAGTACTTC
v_gene: TRBV7-3; abundance: NA; j_gene: TRBJ2-7; d_gene: TRBD1; CDR3aa: CASSDRGYEQYF; CDR3nt: TGTGCCAGCAGTGACAGGGGCTACGAGCAGTACTTC
v_gene: TRBV20-1; abundance: NA; j_gene: TRBJ1-1; d_gene: NA; CDR3aa: CSASAGAGGTEAFF; CDR3nt: TGCAGTGCTAGTGCAGGGGCCGGGGGCACTGAAGCTTTCTTT
v_gene: TRBV7-2; abundance: few; j_gene: TRBJ2-3; d_gene: NA; CDR3aa: CASSVRSRARLEGQYF; CDR3nt: TGTGCCAGCAGCGTCCGAAGCAGGGCCCGCTTGGAGGGGCAGTATTTT
v_gene: TRBV5-1; abundance: large; j_gene: TRBJ2-5; d_gene: TRBD1; CDR3aa: CASSPWDSQETQYF; CDR3nt: TGCGCCAGCAGTCCATGGGACAGTCAAGAGACCCAGTACTTC
v_gene: TRBV10-3; abundance: medium-sized; j_gene: TRBJ1-1; d_gene: NA; CDR3aa: CAIRRSLGTEAFF; CDR3nt: TGTGCCATCAGACGGTCGTTGGGGACTGAAGCTTTCTTT
v_gene: TRBV7-2; abundance: few; j_gene: TRBJ2-3; d_gene: NA; CDR3aa: CASSLISYTQYF; CDR3nt: TGTGCCAGCAGCTTGATCTCCTATACGCAGTATTTT